These 15 T cell receptor beta chains share one sample of origin, sequenced in a study of sequential checkpoint blockade in melanoma. Sequenced by immunoSEQ multiplex PCR; TCRdb stores in-frame clones only, minus some. Of some 7,000 clones in the sample, around 20% were seen once. Noted treatment: randomized to nivolumab then ipilimumab (arm A) or the reverse (arm B). This material consisted of tumor tissue (inferred from file names), taken from a patient given nivolumab and ipilimumab in sequence. The receptors were gathered from a human donor with melanoma.

By share of the sample, this clone is medium-sized (0.01 to 0.1%). This chain joins TRBV6-8 and TRBJ2-1; maybe TRBD2 (7 bases). Trimming stripped 2 bases from V and 7 bases from J, with 9 bases between. Germline CDR1 MNHGY, CDR2 SAAAGT. This CDR3 contains 13 residues. The CDR3 protein is CASSYGGANEQFF. The CDR3 DNA reads as TGTGCCAGCAGTTACGGGGGGGCTAATGAGCAGTTCTTC.

The chain combines TRBV28 with TRBJ2-3; D gene unclear. CDR1 MDHEN and CDR2 SYDVKM come from the germline V gene. The CDR3 contains 14 residues. V lost 5 bases and J 3 bases, leaving 12 bases between the germline ends. The CDR3 nucleotides are TGTGCCAGCAGTGGGATATCGGGTACAGATACGCAGTATTTT. Protein sequence: CASSGISGTDTQYF.

The chain employs TRBV19 and TRBJ2-2; TRBD2 agrees at 9 bases. Unmatched junction bases numbered 9, after V lost 7 bases and J lost 3 bases. CDR3 length equals 16 residues. Looked up from germline, CDR1 is LNHDA and CDR2 is SQIVND (reference sequence). CDR3 bases: TGTGCCAGTACCTCGGCCGCGGGAGGGTACACCGGGGAGCTGTTTTTT. The encoded protein is CASTSAAGGYTGELFF.

The chain employs TRBV18 and TRBJ1-2; D is possibly TRBD1 (5 bases). Trimming left V 4 bases short and J 5 bases short, with 17 bases between. This CDR3 is 15 amino acids long. Germline values: CDR1 KGHSH, CDR2 LQKENI. The CDR3 loop is CASSLSGLMEYGYTF. CDR3 coding DNA: TGTGCCAGCTCACTATCGGGACTTATGGAGTATGGCTACACCTTC. Together with reference TRBV18 and TRBJ1-2, the CDR3 gives the full variable domain: NAGVMQNPRHLVRRRGQEARLRCSPMKGHSHVYWYRQLPEEGLKFMVYLQKENIIDESGMPKERFSAEFPKEGPSILRIQQVVRGDSAAYFCASSLSGLMEYGYTFGSGTRLTVV.

The gene calls are TRBV28 and TRBJ1-2; 7 bases match TRBD1. The V segment lost 7 bases and the J segment 4 bases; nucleotides outside the gene matches: 6. CDR1 and CDR2 (germline): MDHEN, SYDVKM. This CDR3 is built from 13 residues. The DNA of the CDR3 is TGTGCCAGCACCGGGACAGTGTTCTATGGCTACACCTTC. Protein: CASTGTVFYGYTF.

The V call is TRBV12-5, the J call TRBJ1-4; the D gene is possibly TRBD1 (6 bases). Germline lookup yields CDR1 LGHNT and CDR2 FRNRAP. V was pared by 3 bases and J by 3 bases, with 14 bases between. The CDR3 runs to 16 residues. This CDR3 is CASGLGSGAPNEKLFF. CDR3 coding DNA: TGTGCTAGTGGTTTAGGGTCGGGGGCACCTAATGAAAAACTGTTTTTT.

The chain has TRBV6-8 and TRBJ1-1, with D tentatively TRBD1 (5 bases). The ends were cut back, 2 bases at V and 1 base at J, with 8 bases in the middle. The length of the CDR3 is 14 residues. The germline CDR1 and CDR2 sequences are MNHGY and SAAAGT. The chain's CDR3 is CASSYGQGNTEAFF. For the CDR3, the DNA is TGTGCCAGCAGTTACGGTCAGGGGAACACTGAAGCTTTCTTT.

This clone was seen more than once but under ten times. The V gene is TRBV11-3, the J gene TRBJ1-1; TRBD1 agrees at 8 bases. This CDR3 has 16 amino acids. V gave up 4 bases and J gave up 3 bases; unmatched junction bases: 10. CDR1 SGHNT and CDR2 YENEEA come from the germline V gene. CDR3 residues: CASSSTGQALYTEAFF. The CDR3 coding sequence is TGTGCCAGCAGCTCCACGGGACAGGCCTTATACACTGAAGCTTTCTTT.

This clone was seen a few times. CDR3 sequence (DNA): TGCAGCGTTGAAGATACTGTTTCCGACTTGTCTCTCTGGCGCACTAACTATGGCTACACCTTC. Protein sequence: CSVEDTVSDLSLWRTNYGYTF. V is TRBV29-1 and J is TRBJ1-2, with D unclear. Looked up from germline, CDR1 is SQVTM and CDR2 is ANQGSEA. This CDR3 contains 21 residues. Trimming took 0 bases from V and 0 from J, leaving 29 bases between them.

This chain links TRBV6-8 with TRBJ1-1; 8 bases map to TRBD1. Germline loops: CDR1 MNHGY, CDR2 SAAAGT. The trim removed 10 bases at V and 1 base at J, leaving 8 bases unmatched. The CDR3 totals 14 residues. The CDR3 DNA is TGTGCCATCATCCCGACAGGGGCGAACACTGAAGCTTTCTTT. This translates into CAIIPTGANTEAFF.

This clone counts as large (0.1 to 1%). This sequence joins TRBV19 and TRBJ2-1, with TRBD2 as a possible D gene (6 bases). Germline CDR1 is LNHDA and CDR2 is SQIVND (reference sequence). V dropped 6 bases and J dropped 10 bases, with 13 bases sitting between them. The CDR3 contains 12 residues. The CDR3 DNA reads TGTGCCAGTAGGGAGGGACGGAGCGAGCAGTTCTTC. Translated: CASREGRSEQFF.

This sequence joins TRBV28 and TRBJ2-5, with D unclear. From germline, CDR1 is MDHEN and CDR2 SYDVKM. This CDR3 contains 13 residues. The V and J ends lost 2 bases and 2 bases respectively, with 6 bases between them. This CDR3 is CASSLRWQETQYF. The CDR3 DNA follows: TGTGCCAGCAGTTTACGGTGGCAAGAGACCCAGTACTTC. Full variable domain (rest looked up from reference TRBV28 and TRBJ2-5): DVKVTQSSRYLVKRTGEKVFLECVQDMDHENMFWYRQDPGLGLRLIYFSYDVKMKEKGDIPEGYSVSREKKERFSLILESASTNQTSMYLCASSLRWQETQYFGPGTRLLVL.

This clone was counted a few times. This rearrangement joins TRBV19 to TRBJ1-5; no clear D gene. Trimming took 6 bases from V and 0 from J, leaving 15 bases between them. Germline loops: CDR1 LNHDA, CDR2 SQIVND (reference sequence). CDR3 size: 16 residues. The CDR3: CASSPGRFYSNQPQHF. The DNA for the CDR3 is TGTGCCAGTAGCCCGGGCAGGTTCTATAGCAATCAGCCCCAGCATTTT.

This clone turned up a few times. V is TRBV11-3 and J is TRBJ2-1, with TRBD1 matching over 10 bases. Germline V lookup: CDR1 SGHNT, CDR2 YENEEA. The CDR3 contains 15 residues. V lost 0 bases, J lost 7 bases, and 3 bases stayed unmatched. The chain's CDR3 is CASSLEGQGGNEQFF. The CDR3 nucleotides read TGTGCCAGCAGCTTAGAAGGACAGGGGGGAAATGAGCAGTTCTTC.

The CDR3 protein is CASSLKSTGEAFF. CDR3 DNA sequence: TGTGCCAGCAGCCTTAAATCGACAGGGGAAGCTTTCTTT. V is TRBV7-4 and J is TRBJ1-1, with 7 bases fitting TRBD1. The CDR3 consists of 13 residues. Per the germline V gene, CDR1 is SGHVT and CDR2 is SQSDAQ. The trim removed 5 bases at V and 8 bases at J, leaving 8 bases unmatched.